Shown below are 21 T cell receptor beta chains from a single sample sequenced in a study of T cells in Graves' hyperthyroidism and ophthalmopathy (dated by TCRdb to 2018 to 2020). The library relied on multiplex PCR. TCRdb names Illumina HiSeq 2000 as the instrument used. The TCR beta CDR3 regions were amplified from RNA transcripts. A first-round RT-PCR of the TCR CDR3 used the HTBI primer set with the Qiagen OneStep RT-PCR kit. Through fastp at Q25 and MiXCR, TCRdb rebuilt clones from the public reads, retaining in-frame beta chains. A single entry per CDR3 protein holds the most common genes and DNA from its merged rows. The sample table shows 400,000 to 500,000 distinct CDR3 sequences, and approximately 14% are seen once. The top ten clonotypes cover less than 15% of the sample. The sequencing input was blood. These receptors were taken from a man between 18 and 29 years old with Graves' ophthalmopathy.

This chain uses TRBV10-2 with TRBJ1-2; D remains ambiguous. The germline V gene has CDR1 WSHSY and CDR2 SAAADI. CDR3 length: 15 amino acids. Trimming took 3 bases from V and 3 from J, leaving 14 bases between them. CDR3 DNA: TGCGCCAGCAGTGACTTACCTGGGGTGGACTATGGCTACACCTTC. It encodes CASSDLPGVDYGYTF.

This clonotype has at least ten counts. DNA for the CDR3: TGCAGCGTTGAAAGGGGGACAGGATACAATGAGCAGTTCTTC. It yields the protein CSVERGTGYNEQFF. The chain combines TRBV29-1 with TRBJ2-1; 8 bases fit TRBD1. The germline CDR1 and CDR2 sequences are SQVTM and ANQGSEA. The CDR3 totals 14 residues. V was clipped by 2 bases and J by 4 bases; unmatched bases: 4.

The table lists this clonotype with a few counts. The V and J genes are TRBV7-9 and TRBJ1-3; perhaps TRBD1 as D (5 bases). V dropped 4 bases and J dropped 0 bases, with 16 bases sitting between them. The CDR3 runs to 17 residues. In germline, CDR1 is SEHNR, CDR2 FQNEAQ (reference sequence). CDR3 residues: CASSYGGEATSGNTIYF. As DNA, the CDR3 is TGTGCCAGCAGCTACGGAGGGGAGGCAACCTCTGGAAACACCATATATTTT.

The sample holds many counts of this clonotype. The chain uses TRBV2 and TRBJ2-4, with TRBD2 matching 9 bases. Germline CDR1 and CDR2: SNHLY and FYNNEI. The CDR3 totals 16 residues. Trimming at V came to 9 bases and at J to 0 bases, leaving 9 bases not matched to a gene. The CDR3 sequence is CASDVAGVAAKNIQYF. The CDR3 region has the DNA TGTGCCAGTGATGTAGCGGGAGTAGCAGCCAAAAACATTCAGTACTTC.

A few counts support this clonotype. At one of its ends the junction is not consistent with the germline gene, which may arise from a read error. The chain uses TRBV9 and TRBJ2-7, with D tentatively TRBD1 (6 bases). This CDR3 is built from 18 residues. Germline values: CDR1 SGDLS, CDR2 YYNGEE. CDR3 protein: CANSVDSGQGTKWYEQYF. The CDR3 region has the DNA TGTGCCAACAGCGTAGATTCTGGTCAGGGGACGAAATGGTACGAGCAGTACTTC.

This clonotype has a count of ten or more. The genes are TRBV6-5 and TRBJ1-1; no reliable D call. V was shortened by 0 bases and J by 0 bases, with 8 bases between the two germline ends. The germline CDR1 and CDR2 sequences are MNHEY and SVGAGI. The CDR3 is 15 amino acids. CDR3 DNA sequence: TGTGCCAGCAGTTACTCGATCAGCATGAACACTGAAGCTTTCTTT. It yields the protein CASSYSISMNTEAFF.

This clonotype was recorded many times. The CDR3 sequence: CSARDLGGAGQPQHF. The CDR3 DNA reads TGCAGTGCTAGAGATCTGGGGGGAGCAGGACAGCCCCAGCATTTT. The chain employs TRBV20-1 and TRBJ1-5, with D possibly being TRBD1 (5 bases). CDR3 size: 15 residues. V gave up 0 bases and J gave up 7 bases, with 16 bases separating them. The germline V gene has CDR1 DFQATT and CDR2 SNEGSKA (reference sequence).

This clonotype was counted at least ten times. CDR3 sequence reads: CASSSRSTSGDNNEQFF. The CDR3 nucleotides read TGTGCCAGCAGTTCTCGATCGACTAGCGGGGACAACAATGAGCAGTTCTTC. V usage is TRBV12-3 or TRBV12-4 and J usage is TRBJ2-1, with 11 bases that match TRBD2. V was pared by 4 bases and J by 5 bases, with 10 bases of the junction left unmatched. The CDR3 has 17 amino acids.

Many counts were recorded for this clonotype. CDR3 protein: CASSLGTGMQPQHF. In DNA, the CDR3 is TGTGCCAGCAGTTTAGGGACAGGGATGCAGCCCCAGCATTTT. The rearrangement uses TRBV12-3 or TRBV12-4 and TRBJ1-5; 8 nucleotides align to TRBD1. With 1 base clipped from V and 7 bases from J, the junction kept 3 bases outside the gene matches. The CDR3 spans 14 residues.

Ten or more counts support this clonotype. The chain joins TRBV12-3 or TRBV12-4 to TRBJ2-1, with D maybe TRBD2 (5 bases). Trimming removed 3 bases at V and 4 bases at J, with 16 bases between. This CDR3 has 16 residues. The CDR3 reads CASSFDGSTGYNEQFF. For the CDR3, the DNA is TGTGCCAGCAGTTTTGACGGGTCAACGGGGTACAATGAGCAGTTCTTC.

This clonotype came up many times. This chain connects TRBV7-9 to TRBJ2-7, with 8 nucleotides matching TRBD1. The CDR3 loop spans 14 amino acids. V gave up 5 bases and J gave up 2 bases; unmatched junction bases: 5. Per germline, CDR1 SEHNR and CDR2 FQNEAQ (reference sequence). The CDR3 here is CASSAWDRPYEQYF. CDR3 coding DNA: TGTGCCAGCAGCGCATGGGACAGGCCCTACGAGCAGTACTTC.

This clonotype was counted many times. Here the CDR3 reads CASSDGGSTEAFF. The CDR3 DNA follows: TGTGCCAGCAGTGATGGGGGGAGTACTGAAGCTTTCTTT. This chain joins TRBV2 and TRBJ1-1; D is possibly TRBD1 (5 bases). This CDR3 region has 13 residues. Germline V gives CDR1 SNHLY, CDR2 FYNNEI. Trimming took 3 bases from V and 5 from J, leaving 10 bases between them.

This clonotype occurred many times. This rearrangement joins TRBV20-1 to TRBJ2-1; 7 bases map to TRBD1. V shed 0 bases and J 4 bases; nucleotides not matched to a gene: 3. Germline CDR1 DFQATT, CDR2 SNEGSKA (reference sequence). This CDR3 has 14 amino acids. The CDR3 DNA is TGCAGTGCTAGAGATGTCAGGGGGTACAATGAGCAGTTCTTC. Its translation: CSARDVRGYNEQFF.

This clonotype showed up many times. CDR3: CASSHLAGVREQYF. The CDR3 DNA sequence: TGCGCCAGCAGCCACCTAGCGGGAGTTAGGGAGCAGTACTTC. The rearrangement joins TRBV4-1 to TRBJ2-7; 10 bases fit TRBD2. This CDR3 region has 14 residues. Looked up from germline, CDR1 is MGHRA and CDR2 is YSYEKL. J was trimmed by 7 bases and V by 3 bases; bases with no gene match: 6.

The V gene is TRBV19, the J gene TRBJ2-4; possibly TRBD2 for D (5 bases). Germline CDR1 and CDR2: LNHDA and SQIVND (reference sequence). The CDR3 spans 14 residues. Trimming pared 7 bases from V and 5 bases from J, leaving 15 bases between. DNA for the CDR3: TGTGCCAGTACGCCCGGGGTTGGGCAAAACATTCAGTACTTC. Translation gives CASTPGVGQNIQYF.

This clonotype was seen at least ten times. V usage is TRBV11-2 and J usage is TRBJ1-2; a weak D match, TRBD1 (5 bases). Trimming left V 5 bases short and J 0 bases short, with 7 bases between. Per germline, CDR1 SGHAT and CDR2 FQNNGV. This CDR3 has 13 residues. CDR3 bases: TGTGCCAGCAGCGTGGGACCTAACTATGGCTACACCTTC. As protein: CASSVGPNYGYTF.

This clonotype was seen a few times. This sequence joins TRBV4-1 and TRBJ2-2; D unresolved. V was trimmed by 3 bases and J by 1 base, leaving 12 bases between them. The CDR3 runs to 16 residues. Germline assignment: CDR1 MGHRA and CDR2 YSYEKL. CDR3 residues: CASSHPPSRNTGELFF. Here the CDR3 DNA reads TGCGCCAGCAGCCACCCACCGAGCAGGAACACCGGGGAGCTGTTTTTT.

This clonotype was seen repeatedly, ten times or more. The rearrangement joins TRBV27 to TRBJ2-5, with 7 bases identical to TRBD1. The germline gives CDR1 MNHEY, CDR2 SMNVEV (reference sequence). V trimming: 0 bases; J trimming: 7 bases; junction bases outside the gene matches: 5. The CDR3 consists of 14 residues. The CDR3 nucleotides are TGTGCCAGCAGTTTATCGAGGGACAGTGGGACCCAGTACTTC. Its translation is CASSLSRDSGTQYF.

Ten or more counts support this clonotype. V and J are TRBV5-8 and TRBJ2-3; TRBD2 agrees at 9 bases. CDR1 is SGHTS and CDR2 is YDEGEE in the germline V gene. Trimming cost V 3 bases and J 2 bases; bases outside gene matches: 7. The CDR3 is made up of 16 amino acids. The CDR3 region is CASSSPASGATDTQYF. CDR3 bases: TGTGCCAGCAGCTCCCCGGCTAGCGGGGCCACAGATACGCAGTATTTT.

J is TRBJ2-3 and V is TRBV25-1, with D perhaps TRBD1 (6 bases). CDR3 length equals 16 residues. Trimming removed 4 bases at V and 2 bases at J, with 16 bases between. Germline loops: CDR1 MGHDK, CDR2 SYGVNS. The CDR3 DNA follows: TGTGCCAGCAGTGTACAGGGATACGGAATCACAGATACGCAGTATTTT. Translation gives CASSVQGYGITDTQYF.

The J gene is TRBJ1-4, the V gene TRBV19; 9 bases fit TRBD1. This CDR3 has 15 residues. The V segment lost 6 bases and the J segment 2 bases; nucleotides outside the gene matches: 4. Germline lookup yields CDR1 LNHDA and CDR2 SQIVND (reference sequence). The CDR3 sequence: CASRTTGGTNEKLFF. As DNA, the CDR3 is TGTGCCAGTAGAACCACAGGGGGCACTAATGAAAAACTGTTTTTT.